This T cell receptor beta chain was sequenced in a study of beta chain features in type 1 diabetes. Study observations and caveats: Moderate yet significant TCRB CDR3 shortening was seen in Type 1 diabetes patients in all four CD4+ subsets.

Purity exceeded 98% in all sorted populations. In regard to this clone: No antigen is known for it.

The V segment lost 5 bases and the J segment 4 bases; nucleotides outside the gene matches: 7. This CDR3 is 15 amino acids long. Germline V CDR1 and CDR2: SGHTA, FQGTGA. Of the isolated RNA, all was reverse transcribed, and so the sequenced material was expressed TCRB transcripts. Only in-frame clones appear in the TCRdb table, and some are missing; sequencing was by immunoSEQ multiplex PCR. The sample has under 70,000 clones, about 64% seen once. The chain carries TRBV7-3 and TRBJ2-3; 9 bases fit TRBD2. The TCR comes from a woman aged 30 to 39 with type 1 diabetes. Sequenced sample: stem cell memory CD4+ T cells from blood. This CDR3 is CASSQGLAPADTQYF. CDR3 in DNA: TGTGCCAGCAGCCAGGGACTAGCCCCCGCAGATACGCAGTATTTT.